A single sample gave rise to the 10 T cell receptor beta chains below, sequenced in a study of early T cells in non-severe SARS-CoV-2 infection. One entry per CDR3 protein, called by TCRdb with MiXCR from the 5' RACE reads. The sample lists about 34,000 distinct CDR3 sequences, around 6% occurring once. Sequencing was carried out using whole blood. All receptors come from an adult who was a healthcare worker with PCR-confirmed SARS-CoV-2 infection or an uninfected control (not recorded which).

This clonotype was seen only a few times. A much larger clone differs from this one at a single base, so this may be a read error. The V and J genes are TRBV20-1 and TRBJ2-1; tentative D call: TRBD1 (5 bases). Trimming took 7 bases from V and 0 from J, leaving 22 bases between them. The germline V gene has CDR1 DFQATT and CDR2 SNEGSKA (reference sequence). This CDR3 has 17 amino acids. CDR3 sequence (DNA): TGCAGTGTTAGGTCCCCTACAGGAGAGGTCTCCTACAATGAGCAGTTCTTC. The encoded protein is CSVRSPTGEVSYNEQFF.

Comment on this clonotype: At one boundary the junction diverges from the germline segment, which might be a read error. The chain has TRBV12-3 or TRBV12-4 and TRBJ2-7; D uncertain. The CDR3 consists of 15 residues. For the CDR3, the DNA is TGTGCCAGCATTTTATCGGGCAAACCGGGTAGGCGGCAGTACTTC. Amino acids: CASILSGKPGRRQYF.

The table lists this clonotype with a few counts. The chain has TRBV3-1 and TRBJ2-1; TRBD2 matches 10 bases. This CDR3 comprises 15 residues. In germline, CDR1 is LGHDT, CDR2 YNNKEL (reference sequence). V trimming: 4 bases; J trimming: 5 bases; junction bases outside the gene matches: 5. CDR3 sequence reads: CASSPSGGDDNEQFF. In nucleotides, the CDR3 is TGTGCCAGCAGCCCCAGCGGGGGGGACGACAATGAGCAGTTCTTC.

A few counts support this clonotype. The chain uses TRBV6-1 and TRBJ2-7; tentatively, D is TRBD2 (6 bases). The V and J ends lost 6 bases and 3 bases respectively, with 12 bases between them. This CDR3 has 13 amino acids. Germline V gene lookup returns CDR1 MNHNS and CDR2 SASEGT. The CDR3 DNA is TGTGCCAGCAGCCCGGGACTGAACTACGAGCAGTACTTC. Translated, it gives CASSPGLNYEQYF.

Sample share makes this clonotype medium-sized (0.01 to 0.1%). The V and J genes are TRBV4-1 and TRBJ2-3; no clear D gene. Germline V CDR1 and CDR2: MGHRA, YSYEKL. This CDR3 comprises 15 residues. The ends were cut back, 0 bases at V and 0 bases at J, with 7 bases in the middle. The CDR3 protein is CASSQESDSTDTQYF. DNA for the CDR3: TGCGCCAGCAGCCAAGAGTCCGACAGCACAGATACGCAGTATTTT.

The CDR3 DNA reads as TGCAGTGCGGACAGGAAAAGGGGCACTGAAGCTTTCTTT. Translated, it gives CSADRKRGTEAFF. The chain links TRBV20-1 to TRBJ1-1; 7 nucleotides agree with TRBD1. V was pared by 6 bases and J by 4 bases, with 8 bases of the junction left unmatched. Germline V gene lookup returns CDR1 DFQATT and CDR2 SNEGSKA (reference sequence). The CDR3 length is 13 residues.

Only a few counts were recorded for this clonotype. This chain uses TRBV4-1 with TRBJ2-5, with 9 positions matching TRBD2. The germline V gene has CDR1 MGHRA and CDR2 YSYEKL. The CDR3 has 15 amino acids. After removal of 1 base from V and 3 bases from J, the junction contained 3 bases not matched to a gene. In nucleotides, the CDR3 is TGCGCCAGCAGCCAAGGGACTAGCGCAAAAGAGACCCAGTACTTC. Protein: CASSQGTSAKETQYF.

In this sample, this clonotype turned up a few times. The rearrangement links TRBV20-1 to TRBJ2-7, with D perhaps TRBD1 (5 bases). Germline V gene lookup returns CDR1 DFQATT and CDR2 SNEGSKA (reference sequence). The CDR3 covers 13 residues. V was shortened by 4 bases and J by 0 bases, with 10 bases between the two germline ends. CDR3 bases: TGCAGTGCTAACAGGTTAAGCTCCTACGAGCAGTACTTC. This translates into CSANRLSSYEQYF.

This clonotype was detected ten times or more. V and J are TRBV6-1 and TRBJ2-7, with D maybe TRBD1 (6 bases). CDR3 length equals 15 residues. The germline CDR1 and CDR2 sequences are MNHNS and SASEGT. V was trimmed by 1 base and J by 2 bases, leaving 12 bases between them. Here the CDR3 DNA reads TGTGCCAGCAGTGAAGGGACAGAGGCTCCCTACGAGCAGTACTTC. Translated, it gives CASSEGTEAPYEQYF.

This clonotype was recorded many times. The chain employs TRBV5-5 and TRBJ1-6; 7 positions match TRBD1. The CDR3 extends over 16 amino acids. CDR1 SGHKS and CDR2 YYEKEE come from the germline V gene (reference sequence). V shed 0 bases, J shed 5 bases, and the junction held 5 bases outside the gene matches. The CDR3 reads CASSLVEGANNSPLHF. The CDR3 coding sequence is TGTGCCAGCAGCTTGGTTGAGGGGGCAAATAATTCACCCCTCCACTTT.